The 32 T cell receptor delta chains presented below share a single source sample, sequenced in a study of gamma-delta T cells after stem cell transplantation. TCRdb reanalyzed the RT-PCR reads using CATT. The table lists 2,500 to 3,500 delta-chain clones, 1.7% of them singletons. The sequenced sample was gamma-delta T cells. These receptors were taken from a human donor. It is not recorded whose cells these are; they may come from a transplant donor.

This clone occurred a few times. TCRdb has a much larger clone's protein, which differs at residue 10 from the translation of this DNA, likely because of a read error; what is shown is the protein translated from the DNA. This CDR3 is also generated by other DNA sequences in the sample. The chain employs TRDV2 and TRDJ1, with D maybe TRDD3 (5 bases). Looked up from germline, CDR1 is GEAIGNYY and CDR2 is EKD. The ends were cut back, 4 bases at V and 0 bases at J, with 23 bases in the middle. The CDR3 totals 18 residues. The CDR3 coding sequence is TGTGCCTGTGAACCTCTAACCTTACTGGAGATCCACACCGATAAACTCATCTTT. Its translation is CACEPLTLLEIHTDKLIF.

A remark on this clone: The protein given by TCRdb reflects a much larger clone and differs at residue 17 from this DNA's translation, likely from a read error; the protein shown is the DNA's translation. The rearrangement uses TRDV1 and TRDJ1; 10 bases line up with TRDD3. The CDR3 is 19 residues long. The germline gives CDR1 TSWWSYY, CDR2 QGS. The CDR3 sequence: CALGDPLRGGYADTDKPIF. The CDR3, as DNA: TGTGCTCTTGGGGACCCTCTACGAGGGGGATACGCGGACACCGATAAACCCATCTTT.

The table lists this clone with a few counts. A single base is all that separates this from a far larger clone, so a read error is likely. The sample holds other DNA sequences that translate to the same CDR3. The J gene is TRDJ1, the V gene TRDV2; tentatively, D is TRDD3 (6 bases). The ends were cut back, 3 bases at V and 7 bases at J, with 17 bases in the middle. Germline V lookup: CDR1 GEAIGNYY, CDR2 EKD. The CDR3 extends over 14 amino acids. In nucleotides, the CDR3 is TGTGCCTGTGACTTTCTAGGGGATCGAGGTAAACTCATCTTT. This codes for CACDFLGDRGKLIF.

Remarks on this clone: This sequence is one base from a far larger clone and is likely a read error. Other nucleotide sequences from this sample produce the same CDR3. V and J are TRDV2 and TRDJ1; TRDD3 aligns across 7 bases. In germline, CDR1 is GEAIGNYY, CDR2 EKD. This CDR3 has 16 amino acids. With 1 base clipped from V and 9 bases from J, the junction kept 16 bases outside the gene matches. CDR3 loop: CACDTVGDLPMGELIF. CDR3 coding DNA: TGTGCCTGTGACACGGTGGGGGACCTCCCTATGGGGGAACTCATCTTT.

To note about this clone: TCRdb pairs this DNA with a much larger clone's protein that differs at residue 6, likely a read error; the protein shown was translated from the DNA. The chain uses TRDV2 and TRDJ1; 12 positions match TRDD3. From germline, CDR1 is GEAIGNYY and CDR2 EKD. Trimming at V came to 0 bases and at J to 0 bases, leaving 10 bases not matched to a gene. The CDR3 has 19 amino acids. The CDR3 loop is CACDTPFTGGYLYTDKLIF. As DNA, the CDR3 is TGTGCCTGTGACACCCCATTTACTGGGGGATACTTGTACACCGATAAACTCATCTTT.

Points on this clone: TCRdb lists the protein of a much larger clone for this DNA, which differs at residue 12, so this is likely a read error; the protein given here is translated from the DNA itself. V usage is TRDV2 and J usage is TRDJ1, with 13 bases aligning to TRDD3. Germline V gives CDR1 GEAIGNYY, CDR2 EKD. Trimming removed 3 bases from V and 1 base from J; junction bases left unmatched: 10. The CDR3 spans 18 residues. This CDR3 reads CACDAVLGDTRVTDKLIF. CDR3 in DNA: TGTGCCTGTGACGCCGTACTGGGGGATACGCGAGTCACCGATAAACTCATCTTT.

The V and J genes are TRDV2 and TRDJ1, with TRDD3 identical over 10 bases. After removal of 6 bases from V and 0 bases from J, the junction contained 30 bases not matched to a gene. Germline values: CDR1 GEAIGNYY, CDR2 EKD. There are 23 residues in the CDR3. CDR3 DNA sequence: TGTGCCTGTTTTTCTCTGGGGGATAGGGGGGGGATACAGGGCGAAAGGTACACCGATAAACTCATCTTT. Amino acids: CACFSLGDRGGIQGERYTDKLIF.

This clone is classed as medium-sized. Given a far larger clone just one base away, this is likely a sequencing read error. The chain recombines TRDV2 with TRDJ1, with a weak D call TRDD3 (5 bases). Germline loops: CDR1 GEAIGNYY, CDR2 EKD. The CDR3 runs to 18 residues. DNA for the CDR3: TGTGCCCGTGACACCGCTGGGTGGGGACCAACTTACACCGATAAACTCATCTTT. The encoded protein is CARDTAGWGPTYTDKLIF.

As for this clone: This probably arose from a read error, given a far larger clone one base away. This sample also contains other DNA sequences that code for the same CDR3. The genes are TRDV2 and TRDJ1; no clear D. Trimming took 7 bases from V and 2 from J, leaving 13 bases between them. The germline V gene encodes CDR1 GEAIGNYY and CDR2 EKD. CDR3 length: 13 amino acids. The CDR3 DNA reads TGTGCCTGCGATCCTCTGTTGACCGATAAACTCATCTTT. Encoded protein: CACDPLLTDKLIF.

On this clone itself: For this DNA, TCRdb reports the protein of a much larger clone, which diverges at residue 15, most likely from a read error; the protein presented here is translated directly from the DNA. The chain joins TRDV2 to TRDJ1; possibly TRDD3 for D (5 bases). The length of the CDR3 is 17 residues. CDR1 and CDR2 (germline): GEAIGNYY, EKD. The CDR3 spells CACDEVYSGRLTDKFIF. As DNA, the CDR3 is TGTGCCTGTGACGAAGTATATTCTGGGCGATTAACCGATAAATTCATCTTT.

This clone has more than one count but fewer than ten. TCRdb lists the protein of a much larger clone for this DNA, which differs at residue 4, so this is likely a read error; the protein given here is translated from the DNA itself. This chain links TRDV2 with TRDJ3, with TRDD3 matching 10 bases. Germline CDR1 and CDR2: GEAIGNYY and EKD. This CDR3 spans 21 amino acids. For the CDR3, the DNA is TGTGCCTGTGGCACCGTGCGTACTGGGGGATCAAACTCCTGGGACACCCGACAGATGTTTTTC. Translated: CACGTVRTGGSNSWDTRQMFF.

In its sample, this clone was seen many times. The same CDR3 can be traced to other DNA sequences in this sample. The genes are TRDV1 and TRDJ1; 10 bases line up with TRDD3. Germline CDR1 and CDR2: TSWWSYY and QGS. V gave up 3 bases and J gave up 2 bases; unmatched junction bases: 39. The CDR3 consists of 27 residues. The CDR3: CALGDLDGLPLSNRGIRGGLRTDKLIF. As DNA, the CDR3 is TGTGCTCTTGGGGACCTCGATGGCCTTCCCCTTAGTAACAGGGGGATACGCGGGGGTCTTCGTACCGATAAACTCATCTTT.

The table lists this clone with many counts. Given a far larger clone just one base away, this is likely a sequencing read error. V is TRDV2 and J is TRDJ1; D is undetermined. Germline V gene sequence: CDR1 GEAIGNYY, CDR2 EKD. V was clipped by 0 bases and J by 0 bases, with 10 bases between them. This CDR3 has 15 residues. The CDR3 spells CACDTIGPHTDKLIF. The CDR3, as DNA: TGTGCCTGTGACACCATTGGCCCTCACACCGATAAACTCATCTTT.

This clone has more than one count but fewer than ten. This DNA's translation and the protein TCRdb lists, from a much larger clone, do not match at residue 7, likely due to a read error; the protein shown is translated from the DNA. The gene calls are TRDV2 and TRDJ1, with D perhaps TRDD3 (5 bases). With 3 bases removed from V and 0 bases from J, the gap between germline ends came to 16 bases. The CDR3 loop spans 16 amino acids. Germline V gene data show CDR1 as GEAIGNYY and CDR2 as EKD. The CDR3 sequence is CACDLLEDFNTDKLIF. CDR3 DNA: TGTGCCTGTGACTTACTGGAGGACTTCAACACCGATAAACTCATCTTT.

About this clone: A far larger clone is only one base removed, so a read error is likely. This specimen includes other DNA sequences encoding the same CDR3. This chain links TRDV2 with TRDJ1, with a weak D call TRDD3 (5 bases). The CDR3 is made up of 15 amino acids. The germline V and J ends were trimmed by 1 base and 0 bases, with 11 bases remaining between them. From germline, CDR1 is GEAIGNYY and CDR2 EKD. CDR3 sequence (DNA): TGTGCCTGTGACACAGTGGGGACTTACACCGATAAACTCATCTTT. Translation: CACDTVGTYTDKLIF.

Points on this clone: TCRdb lists the protein of a much larger clone for this DNA, which differs at residue 12, so this is likely a read error; the protein given here is translated from the DNA itself. For the CDR3, the DNA is TGTGCCTGTGAACCTCTAACCTTACTGGGGATCCGCACCGATAAACTCATCTTT. This encodes CACEPLTLLGIRTDKLIF. The rearrangement uses TRDV2 and TRDJ1; 7 bases agree with TRDD3. The CDR3 is 18 amino acids. V lost 4 bases and J lost 1; bases outside the gene matches: 17. Germline loops: CDR1 GEAIGNYY, CDR2 EKD.

In regard to this clone: TCRdb lists the protein of a much larger clone for this DNA, which differs at residue 5, so this is likely a read error; the protein given here is translated from the DNA itself. The rearrangement joins TRDV2 to TRDJ1; TRDD3 agrees at 9 bases. This CDR3 spans 14 amino acids. The V and J ends lost 2 bases and 3 bases, in that order; junction bases with no gene match: 3. CDR1 and CDR2 (germline): GEAIGNYY, EKD. CDR3 in amino acids: CACDKLGESDKLIF. Here the CDR3 DNA reads TGTGCCTGTGACAAACTGGGGGAGTCCGATAAACTCATCTTT.

Note on this clone: The protein recorded in TCRdb matches a much larger clone and deviates from this DNA's translation at residue 5, suggesting a read error; the protein here is obtained by translating the DNA. J is TRDJ1 and V is TRDV2; D call uncertain. Germline CDR1 reads GEAIGNYY; CDR2 reads EKD. The CDR3 length is 15 residues. V dropped 3 bases and J dropped 4 bases, with 17 bases sitting between them. The CDR3 nucleotides read TGTGCCTGTGACGCCCTCGGGACGGCCAACGATAAACTCATCTTT. Residues: CACDALGTANDKLIF.

This clone appeared a few times. The gene calls are TRDV2 and TRDJ1; 13 bases are a match to TRDD3. The CDR3 totals 18 residues. V dropped 6 bases and J dropped 0; count of bases not matched to a gene: 12. Germline V lookup: CDR1 GEAIGNYY, CDR2 EKD. The CDR3 DNA reads TGTGCCTGTCTTCTACTGGGGGATACGCGGGGCTACACCGATAAACTCATCTTT. This translates into CACLLLGDTRGYTDKLIF.

This clone has a handful of counts. The chain joins TRDV2 to TRDJ1, with 11 positions matching TRDD3. The CDR3 is 18 residues long. Trimming at V came to 0 bases and at J to 7 bases, leaving 15 bases not matched to a gene. Germline CDR1 GEAIGNYY, CDR2 EKD. This CDR3 reads CACDTVSTGGYGPPKLIF. Here the CDR3 DNA reads TGTGCCTGTGACACCGTTTCGACTGGGGGATATGGGCCGCCTAAACTCATCTTT.

Concerning this clone itself: TCRdb records a much larger clone's protein for this DNA, with a difference at residue 3 that likely arises from a read error; the protein given is the translation of the DNA. The chain joins TRDV2 to TRDJ1, with 13 bases lining up with TRDD3. Germline V lookup: CDR1 GEAIGNYY, CDR2 EKD. There are 15 residues in the CDR3. The CDR3, as DNA: TGTGCCCGTGACTTACTGGGGGATACGAATGATAAACTCATCTTT. It encodes CARDLLGDTNDKLIF.

This clone was seen a few times. Since a far larger clone is one base different, this is likely a read error. Other DNA sequences in the sample encode the same CDR3. The V and J genes are TRDV2 and TRDJ1; 7 nucleotides agree with TRDD3. The germline CDR1 and CDR2 sequences are GEAIGNYY and EKD. This CDR3 is 17 amino acids long. Trimming cost V 0 bases and J 5 bases; bases outside gene matches: 14. CDR3 nucleotides: TGTGCCTGTGACACCGTCGGGGGATCCCCTATTACTGATAAACTCATCTTT. Protein: CACDTVGGSPITDKLIF.

Within the sample, this clone is medium-sized. Other nucleotide sequences from this sample produce the same CDR3. The chain is built from TRDV2 and TRDJ1; D not resolved. The CDR3 contains 13 residues. Trimming removed 4 bases at V and 4 bases at J, with 12 bases between. The germline V gene has CDR1 GEAIGNYY and CDR2 EKD. The CDR3 is CACEDKRRDKLIF. The CDR3, as DNA: TGTGCCTGTGAGGACAAACGCCGCGATAAACTCATCTTT.

As to this clone: The protein TCRdb gives is from a much larger clone and does not agree with this DNA's translation at residue 8, likely a read error; the protein shown here comes from the DNA. The chain joins TRDV2 to TRDJ1, with TRDD3 matching 10 bases. The CDR3 is 19 residues long. CDR1 is GEAIGNYY, CDR2 EKD, per germline. V trimming: 0 bases; J trimming: 4 bases; junction bases outside the gene matches: 16. CDR3 region: CACDTGGPGDTPSGDKLIF. The CDR3 nucleotides read TGTGCCTGTGACACCGGAGGACCGGGGGATACGCCGTCTGGCGATAAACTCATCTTT.

This clone has at least ten counts. This likely reflects a read error, since a far larger clone is one base away. The rearrangement uses TRDV2 and TRDJ1; tentatively, D is TRDD2 (5 bases). The CDR3 is 15 residues long. The germline gives CDR1 GEAIGNYY, CDR2 EKD. CDR3 protein: CACDTIGLHTDKPIF. In DNA form, the CDR3 reads TGTGCCTGTGACACCATTGGCCTTCACACCGATAAACCCATCTTT.

Remarks on this clone: The protein TCRdb gives is from a much larger clone and does not agree with this DNA's translation at residue 4, likely a read error; the protein shown here comes from the DNA. The V call is TRDV2, the J call TRDJ1, with D possibly TRDD3 on 6 matching bases. The CDR3 contains 17 residues. Germline V CDR1 and CDR2: GEAIGNYY, EKD. DNA of the CDR3: TGTGCCTGTAACACCGTTTATAGGGGGGGAACCACCGATAAACTCATCTTT. Translated: CACNTVYRGGTTDKLIF.

This clone was found a few times. A far larger clone is a single base away, which makes a read error likely. The same CDR3 is also encoded by other DNA sequences in this sample. The genes are TRDV2 and TRDJ1; 9 nucleotides agree with TRDD3. Trimming at V came to 3 bases and at J to 0 bases, leaving 7 bases not matched to a gene. This CDR3 is built from 16 residues. Germline V gene lookup returns CDR1 GEAIGNYY and CDR2 EKD. The DNA for the CDR3 is TGTGCCTGTGACGGACTGGGGGACCCTTACACCGATAAACTCATCTTT. Its translation: CACDGLGDPYTDKLIF.

This clone was seen only a few times. TCRdb assigns this DNA the protein of a much larger clone, which departs from its translation at residue 11; this likely reflects a read error, and the protein shown comes from translating the DNA. The V and J genes are TRDV2 and TRDJ1, with 9 bases fitting TRDD3. The CDR3 is 13 residues long. Germline values: CDR1 GEAIGNYY, CDR2 EKD. DNA for the CDR3: TGTGCCTGTGAGGGGATACGGTCCGATAAAATCATCTTT. Amino acids: CACEGIRSDKIIF.

This clone came up many times. V and J are TRDV3 and TRDJ1; TRDD3 agrees at 9 bases. With 2 bases clipped from V and 0 bases from J, the junction kept 7 bases outside the gene matches. The CDR3 contains 15 residues. Germline V gene sequence: CDR1 TVYSNPD, CDR2 GDNSRS (reference sequence). CDR3 sequence: CAFGKLGEYTDKLIF. CDR3 nucleotides: TGTGCCTTTGGTAAACTGGGGGAGTACACCGATAAACTCATCTTT.

About this clone: A far bigger clonotype differs at one base, so this is likely a read error. Different DNA sequences within this sample yield the same CDR3. V gene TRDV2 combines with J gene TRDJ1, with 9 bases aligning to TRDD3. This CDR3 comprises 15 residues. Germline CDR1 is GEAIGNYY and CDR2 is EKD. DNA of the CDR3: TGCGCCTGTGACACCGTGGGGGGATACTCCGATAAACTCATCTTT. It codes for CACDTVGGYSDKLIF.

Notes on this clone: TCRdb's protein for this DNA is that of a much larger clone and differs from the translation at residue 13, likely a read error; the protein shown is the DNA translation. The chain is built from TRDV2 and TRDJ1; 9 positions match TRDD3. Per germline, CDR1 GEAIGNYY and CDR2 EKD. This CDR3 region has 17 residues. The CDR3 DNA reads as TGTGCCTGTGACCCCCTAGTACTGGGGGAGTTCACCGGTAAACTCATCTTT. This sequence encodes CACDPLVLGEFTGKLIF.

This clone was seen only a few times. This chain uses TRDV2 with TRDJ1; 10 bases agree with TRDD3. Losses at the gene ends were 3 bases for V and 1 base for J; bases not matched to a gene: 4. The germline CDR1 and CDR2 sequences are GEAIGNYY and EKD. CDR3 size: 15 residues. The CDR3 protein is CACDGLGDSTDKLIF. The CDR3 DNA is TGTGCCTGTGACGGACTGGGGGATTCCACCGATAAACTCATCTTT.